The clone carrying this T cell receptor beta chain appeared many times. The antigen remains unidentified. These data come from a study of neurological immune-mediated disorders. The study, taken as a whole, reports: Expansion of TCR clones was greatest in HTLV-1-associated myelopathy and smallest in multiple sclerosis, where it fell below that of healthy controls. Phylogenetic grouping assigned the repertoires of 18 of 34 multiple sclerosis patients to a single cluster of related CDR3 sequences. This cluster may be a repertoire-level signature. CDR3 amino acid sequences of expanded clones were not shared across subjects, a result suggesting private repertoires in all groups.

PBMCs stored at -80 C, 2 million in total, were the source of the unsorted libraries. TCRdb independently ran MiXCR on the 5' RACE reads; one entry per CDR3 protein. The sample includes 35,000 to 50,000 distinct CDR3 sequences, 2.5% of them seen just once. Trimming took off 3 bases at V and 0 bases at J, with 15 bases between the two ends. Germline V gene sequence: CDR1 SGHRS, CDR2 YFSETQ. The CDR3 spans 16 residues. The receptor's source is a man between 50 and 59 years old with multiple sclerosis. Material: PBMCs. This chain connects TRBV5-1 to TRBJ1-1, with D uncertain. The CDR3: CASSWETATMNTEAFF. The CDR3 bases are TGCGCCAGCAGCTGGGAGACGGCTACCATGAACACTGAAGCTTTCTTT. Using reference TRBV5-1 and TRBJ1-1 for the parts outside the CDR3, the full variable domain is KAGVTQTPRYLIKTRGQQVTLSCSPISGHRSVSWYQQTPGQGLQFLFEYFSETQRNKGNFPGRFSGRQFSNSRSEMNVSTLELGDSALYLCASSWETATMNTEAFFGQGTRLTVV.